The 21 T cell receptor beta chains in this list originate from one sample, sequenced in a study of shared clonotypes between healthy human individuals. Produced via immunoSEQ multiplex PCR; TCRdb's table is partial and in-frame only. In the table there are roughly 1,100,000 clones, under 80% of which are singletons. The sample taken for sequencing was memory CD4+ T cells sorted from blood. The subset: CD45RA-negative fraction. These receptor sequences come from a man between 18 and 35 years old in good health.

This clone has only a few counts. This chain joins TRBV4-2 and TRBJ2-3; 15 positions match TRBD2. After removal of 0 bases from V and 0 bases from J, the junction contained 7 bases not matched to a gene. The CDR3 is 20 residues long. Germline lookup yields CDR1 LGHNA and CDR2 YNFKEQ. In nucleotides, the CDR3 is TGTGCCAGCAGCCAAGATCTGGGGACTAGCGGGGGGTCTAGCACAGATACGCAGTATTTT. It encodes CASSQDLGTSGGSSTDTQYF.

This chain links TRBV5-1 with TRBJ2-1; D remains unclear. Trimming pared 4 bases from V and 0 bases from J, leaving 8 bases between. Germline loops: CDR1 SGHRS, CDR2 YFSETQ. This CDR3 comprises 14 residues. The DNA of the CDR3 is TGCGCCAGCAGCGTAGCCAGCTCCTACAATGAGCAGTTCTTC. It yields the protein CASSVASSYNEQFF.

The genes are TRBV10-1 and TRBJ1-1; D gene ambiguous. Germline V lookup: CDR1 WNHNN, CDR2 SYGVQD (reference sequence). Trimming removed 6 bases from V and 0 bases from J, with 8 bases in between. This CDR3 comprises 13 residues. CDR3 loop: CASRDQLNTEAFF. The CDR3 DNA is TGCGCCAGCAGAGACCAATTGAACACTGAAGCTTTCTTT.

The chain has TRBV5-5 and TRBJ1-1; D is unclear. Trimming cost V 5 bases and J 1 base, with 15 bases left between them. The CDR3 runs 15 residues. Germline CDR1 reads SGHKS; CDR2 reads YYEKEE (reference sequence). The CDR3 region has the DNA TGTGCCAGCAGTTCCCAGGCCGTACAGAACACTGAAGCTTTCTTT. Its protein is CASSSQAVQNTEAFF.

The chain links TRBV30 to TRBJ2-5; D possibly corresponds to TRBD2 (5 bases). Germline V lookup: CDR1 GTSNPN, CDR2 SVGIG (reference sequence). V lost 3 bases to trimming and J lost 0 bases, with 14 bases between them. The CDR3 loop spans 15 amino acids. The CDR3 loop is CAWSWGTRDQETQYF. For the CDR3, the DNA is TGTGCCTGGAGCTGGGGTACTAGGGACCAAGAGACCCAGTACTTC.

This clone came up a few times. The same CDR3 is also encoded by other DNA sequences in this sample. This chain links TRBV18 with TRBJ1-5, with a tentative D call TRBD1 (6 bases). The CDR3 is 13 residues long. Trimming cost V 3 bases and J 4 bases, with 7 bases left between them. CDR1 is KGHSH, CDR2 LQKENI, per germline. The CDR3 loop is CASSPDRNQPQHF. CDR3 coding DNA: TGTGCCAGCTCACCCGACAGGAATCAGCCCCAGCATTTT.

The chain joins TRBV19 to TRBJ2-1; 11 bases are shared with TRBD1. CDR3 length: 13 residues. Germline trimming cut 7 bases from V and 10 bases from J; bases unmatched to any gene: 6. The germline CDR1 and CDR2 sequences are LNHDA and SQIVND (reference sequence). Written as DNA, the CDR3 is TGTGCCAGTACCCCGGGACAGGGGGTGGAGCAGTTCTTC. Translation gives CASTPGQGVEQFF.

The V and J genes are TRBV7-2 and TRBJ2-3, with D unresolved. Germline V lookup: CDR1 SGHTA, CDR2 FQGNSA. Trimming pared 7 bases from V and 3 bases from J, leaving 17 bases between. The CDR3 has 15 residues. CDR3 region: CASTLNTGRTDTQYF. The CDR3 DNA is TGTGCCAGCACCCTAAATACGGGCCGGACAGATACGCAGTATTTT.

The chain recombines TRBV6-1 with TRBJ1-6; no clear D. Germline CDR1 and CDR2: MNHNS and SASEGT. The V gene lost 7 bases and the J gene lost 8 bases, with 12 bases spanning the gap. This CDR3 region has 13 residues. CDR3 sequence: CASKPELDSPLHF. CDR3 bases: TGTGCCAGCAAACCGGAATTGGATTCACCCCTCCACTTT.

CDR3 sequence: CAIRKDTGTHNADTQYF. CDR3 in DNA: TGTGCCATCAGGAAAGATACAGGGACCCACAACGCGGATACGCAGTATTTT. V and J are TRBV10-3 and TRBJ2-3; tentative D call: TRBD1 (6 bases). Germline CDR1 and CDR2: ENHRY and SYGVKD. CDR3 length: 17 residues. Deletions cut 6 bases from V and 6 bases from J, with 25 bases between.

The chain's CDR3 is CASSILYNEQFF. The CDR3 nucleotides read TGTGCCAGTAGTATACTTTACAATGAGCAGTTCTTC. V usage is TRBV19 and J usage is TRBJ2-1; D unresolved. This CDR3 region has 12 residues. With 2 bases removed from V and 4 bases from J, the gap between germline ends came to 3 bases. Germline V gene data show CDR1 as LNHDA and CDR2 as SQIVND (reference sequence).

V gene TRBV10-2 combines with J gene TRBJ2-3; unclear D gene. This CDR3 is 12 amino acids long. Between the trimmed V and J ends, which lost 5 bases and 5 bases, there was a span of 8 bases. CDR1 is WSHSY and CDR2 is SAAADI in the germline V gene. The DNA for the CDR3 is TGCGCCAGCAGTCAGACTGTAGATACGCAGTATTTT. Residues: CASSQTVDTQYF.

The chain links TRBV30 to TRBJ2-3, with D unclear. Germline V gene data show CDR1 as GTSNPN and CDR2 as SVGIG (reference sequence). V was cut by 0 bases and J by 0 bases, with 13 bases left in between. CDR3 length: 16 residues. The CDR3 sequence: CAWSVHLGRSTDTQYF. CDR3 sequence (DNA): TGTGCCTGGAGTGTTCATTTGGGCCGAAGCACAGATACGCAGTATTTT. The full variable domain, rest sourced from reference TRBV30 and TRBJ2-3, is SQTIHQWPATLVQPVGSPLSLECTVEGTSNPNLYWYRQAAGRGLQLLFYSVGIGQISSEVPQNLSASRPQDRQFILSSKKLLLSDSGFYLCAWSVHLGRSTDTQYFGPGTRLTVL.

The V call is TRBV5-1, the J call TRBJ2-2, with D possibly being TRBD1 (6 bases). Trimming removed 4 bases from V and 7 bases from J, with 14 bases in between. Germline CDR1 SGHRS, CDR2 YFSETQ. The CDR3 has 14 amino acids. The CDR3 sequence is CASSPDSPGGELFF. CDR3 DNA: TGCGCCAGCAGCCCGGACAGCCCGGGCGGGGAGCTGTTTTTT.

This chain connects TRBV6-6 to TRBJ2-5; D perhaps matches TRBD1 (5 bases). The CDR3 has 14 residues. The V and J ends lost 10 bases and 1 base respectively, with 16 bases between them. CDR1 MNHNY and CDR2 SVGAGI come from the germline V gene (reference sequence). The CDR3 DNA sequence: TGTGCCACCGGAGACCCAGGGTTCCAAGAGACCCAGTACTTC. Translated, it gives CATGDPGFQETQYF.

This clone was picked up one time. This may come from a read error, since a much larger clone is one base off. This sample also contains other DNA sequences that code for the same CDR3. This chain uses TRBV11-2 with TRBJ2-7; D remains unclear. With 0 bases removed from V and 1 base from J, the gap between germline ends came to 4 bases. CDR1 is SGHAT, CDR2 FQNNGV, per germline. This CDR3 is built from 13 residues. CDR3 region: CASSLDRSYEQYF. DNA of the CDR3: TGTGCCAGCAGCTTAGACAGGTCCTACGAGCAGTACTTC.

The rearrangement links TRBV7-8 to TRBJ2-5, with 12 bases that match TRBD2. Germline V gene lookup returns CDR1 SGHVS and CDR2 FQNEAQ. With 1 base clipped from V and 4 bases from J, the junction kept 1 base outside the gene matches. This CDR3 contains 15 residues. The CDR3 spells CASSLVLAGGETQYF. For the CDR3, the DNA is TGTGCCAGCAGCTTAGTACTAGCGGGAGGAGAGACCCAGTACTTC.

V gene TRBV10-2 combines with J gene TRBJ2-2; D uncertain. In germline, CDR1 is WSHSY, CDR2 SAAADI. V dropped 8 bases and J dropped 6 bases, with 7 bases sitting between them. This CDR3 is 11 amino acids long. The CDR3 DNA reads as TGCGCCAGCGCAGATCCCGGGGAGCTGTTTTTT. Its protein is CASADPGELFF.

This clone has more than one count but fewer than ten. The chain couples TRBV6-6 to TRBJ1-1; 9 bases align to TRBD1. This CDR3 has 14 amino acids. Per germline, CDR1 MNHNY and CDR2 SVGAGI (reference sequence). Germline trimming cut 4 bases from V and 5 bases from J; bases unmatched to any gene: 5. In DNA form, the CDR3 reads TGTGCCAGCAGTTTACAGGGGGCGCGGACTGAAGCTTTCTTT. Protein: CASSLQGARTEAFF.

The chain recombines TRBV5-1 with TRBJ2-5; weak D call: TRBD2 (5 bases). Trimming left V 0 bases short and J 3 bases short, with 15 bases between. CDR1 and CDR2 from the germline V gene are SGHRS and YFSETQ. This CDR3 has 16 amino acids. CDR3 DNA sequence: TGCGCCAGCAGCTTGGGTACACTAGTGGGAAAAGAGACCCAGTACTTC. Protein product: CASSLGTLVGKETQYF.

The chain employs TRBV6-6 and TRBJ1-2; no reliable D call. Per the germline V gene, CDR1 is MNHNY and CDR2 is SVGAGI (reference sequence). The germline V and J ends were trimmed by 2 bases and 2 bases, with 9 bases remaining between them. CDR3 length: 14 residues. CDR3 coding DNA: TGTGCCAGCAGTTACGACGGCTCCAACTATGGCTACACCTTC. It yields the protein CASSYDGSNYGYTF.